These 8 T cell receptor beta chains came from one sample sequenced in a study of blood T cell repertoires in COVID-19. Some clones are missing from TCRdb's copy, which holds only in-frame ones; the method was immunoSEQ multiplex PCR. The data contain 280,000 or so clones, around 90% of them singletons. Sequencing was done on a sample of peripheral blood. The receptors were gathered from a man younger than 35 with active or convalescent COVID-19.

The gene calls are TRBV5-6 and TRBJ2-3, with a weak D call TRBD2 (8 bases). This CDR3 is built from 19 residues. Germline loops: CDR1 SGHDT, CDR2 YYEEEE. Trimming shortened V by 0 bases and J by 3 bases, and 23 bases separated the two germline ends. The CDR3 DNA reads as TGTGCCAGCAGCTTGGCGGGAGGGGGCTTTAGGTCTTATACAGATACGCAGTATTTT. Amino acids: CASSLAGGGFRSYTDTQYF. The whole variable domain, remainder taken from reference TRBV5-6 and TRBJ2-3, is DAGVTQSPTHLIKTRGQQVTLRCSPKSGHDTVSWYQQALGQGPQFIFQYYEEEERQRGNFPDRFSGHQFPNYSSELNVNALLLGDSALYLCASSLAGGGFRSYTDTQYFGPGTRLTVL.

The chain couples TRBV3-1 (or the pseudogene TRBV3-2) to TRBJ2-2, with 10 positions matching TRBD2. J gave up 7 bases and V 1 base, and 9 bases lay outside the gene matches. Germline CDR1 and CDR2: LGHDT and YNNKEL (reference sequence). This CDR3 spans 17 amino acids. CDR3 sequence (DNA): TGTGCCAGCAGCCAAGCTAGAAGCGGGGGGGCAAACGGGGAGCTGTTTTTT. This sequence encodes CASSQARSGGANGELFF.

The chain couples TRBV6-4 to TRBJ2-3; 10 positions agree with TRBD2. CDR3 length: 16 residues. From germline, CDR1 is MRHNA and CDR2 SNTAGT. With 0 bases clipped from V and 4 bases from J, the junction kept 4 bases outside the gene matches. The CDR3 reads CASSDSERGGPDTQYF. In nucleotides, the CDR3 is TGTGCCAGCAGTGACTCTGAGCGGGGGGGCCCAGATACGCAGTATTTT.

The table lists this clone with a count of one. V gene TRBV5-1 combines with J gene TRBJ2-3, with 13 bases that match TRBD2. Germline V gene data show CDR1 as SGHRS and CDR2 as YFSETQ. The length of the CDR3 is 16 residues. The V and J ends lost 2 bases and 4 bases, in that order; junction bases with no gene match: 4. The DNA of the CDR3 is TGCGCCAGCAGCTTCACTAGCGGGGGGGCCCCAGATACGCAGTATTTT. This gives the protein CASSFTSGGAPDTQYF.

The rearrangement links TRBV11-2 to TRBJ1-1, with D possibly matching TRBD1 (6 bases). V shed 5 bases and J shed 1 base, with 8 bases lying between them. This CDR3 region has 13 residues. Germline CDR1 reads SGHAT; CDR2 reads FQNNGV. CDR3 sequence reads: CASSRQENTEAFF. The CDR3 bases are TGTGCCAGCAGCAGACAGGAGAACACTGAAGCTTTCTTT.

The chain recombines TRBV7-9 with TRBJ2-3, with D possibly being TRBD2 (6 bases). The CDR3 has 15 residues. With 2 bases removed from V and 3 bases from J, the gap between germline ends came to 12 bases. The germline V gene has CDR1 SEHNR and CDR2 FQNEAQ (reference sequence). CDR3 nucleotides: TGTGCCAGCAGCTTATCCACGGGGGAAACAGATACGCAGTATTTT. Amino acids: CASSLSTGETDTQYF.

V and J are TRBV12-3 or TRBV12-4 and TRBJ1-1, with D unresolved. This CDR3 has 12 amino acids. V gave up 6 bases and J gave up 0 bases, with 5 bases separating them. CDR3 coding DNA: TGTGCCAGCAGACTCATGAACACTGAAGCTTTCTTT. Translation: CASRLMNTEAFF.

The rearrangement links TRBV27 to TRBJ1-2; possible D gene TRBD1, 5 bases. The V gene's germline CDR1 is MNHEY and CDR2 SMNVEV (reference sequence). V shed 2 bases and J shed 6 bases, with 10 bases lying between them. This CDR3 has 13 amino acids. This CDR3 is CASSLTGPHGYTF. For the CDR3, the DNA is TGTGCCAGCAGTTTAACAGGACCGCATGGCTACACCTTC.